A single sample gave rise to the 29 T cell receptor beta chains below, sequenced in a study of T cell repertoires and Cas9 in healthy adults (dated by TCRdb to the late 2010s). Libraries were built with the immunoSEQ multiplex PCR assay. Entries here come from immuneACCESS through TCRdb and include only in-frame sequences with V and J called. Some clones fail to appear in such tables; in the studies checked, an unresolved V gene covers under half of the shortfall, and the cause of the remainder is unknown. The table for this sample lists tens of thousands of clones; under 95% of them were counted only once. The biggest ten clones account for approximately 0.8% of the sample. Sequencing input: CD4+ effector T cells (CD127+, CD25-, CD137-, CD154-) from PBMCs; culture status not recorded. All receptors come from a human donor in good health.

V gene TRBV11-2 combines with J gene TRBJ2-7; a possible D gene is TRBD2 (6 bases). Germline V CDR1 and CDR2: SGHAT, FQNNGV. The length of the CDR3 is 15 residues. Trimming pared 1 base from V and 0 bases from J, leaving 10 bases between. The CDR3 region is CASSLVSGGSYEQYF. CDR3 DNA: TGTGCCAGCAGCTTAGTTTCCGGGGGCTCCTACGAGCAGTACTTC.

This clone has more than one count but fewer than ten. This sequence joins TRBV6-4 and TRBJ2-7, with D unresolved. The CDR3 is 14 residues long. V was clipped by 3 bases and J by 1 base, with 10 bases between them. Germline V gene sequence: CDR1 MRHNA, CDR2 SNTAGT. The CDR3 region is CASSEELGSYEQYF. The CDR3 nucleotides are TGTGCCAGCAGTGAAGAACTTGGTTCCTACGAGCAGTACTTC.

This clone showed up just once. This chain uses TRBV28 with TRBJ1-5; no definite D call. The CDR3 covers 13 residues. CDR1 and CDR2 from the germline V gene are MDHEN and SYDVKM. V gave up 8 bases and J gave up 1 base, with 9 bases separating them. CDR3 DNA: TGTGCCAGCGGAATGGGGAGCAATCAGCCCCAGCATTTT. It is translated as CASGMGSNQPQHF.

This sequence joins TRBV11-2 and TRBJ2-2; D perhaps matches TRBD1 (7 bases). This CDR3 comprises 17 residues. The V end lost 5 bases, the J end lost 4 bases, and 20 bases lay between the germline ends. Per germline, CDR1 SGHAT and CDR2 FQNNGV. Written as DNA, the CDR3 is TGTGCCAGCAGCCTTCAGGGGGGCAGGGTTGGCACCGGGGAGCTGTTTTTT. Protein: CASSLQGGRVGTGELFF.

The chain has TRBV5-1 and TRBJ1-1; no clear D gene. Per germline, CDR1 SGHRS and CDR2 YFSETQ. Trimming shortened V by 2 bases and J by 0 bases, and 8 bases separated the two germline ends. The CDR3 loop spans 14 amino acids. Here the CDR3 reads CASSFSVMNTEAFF. The CDR3 DNA follows: TGCGCCAGCAGCTTTTCAGTGATGAACACTGAAGCTTTCTTT. Based on the CDR3 plus reference TRBV5-1 and TRBJ1-1, the full variable domain is KAGVTQTPRYLIKTRGQQVTLSCSPISGHRSVSWYQQTPGQGLQFLFEYFSETQRNKGNFPGRFSGRQFSNSRSEMNVSTLELGDSALYLCASSFSVMNTEAFFGQGTRLTVV.

This clone was picked up a small number of times. The chain carries TRBV11-2 and TRBJ1-3; D is unclear. The CDR3 sequence is 14 residues long. Germline V gene lookup returns CDR1 SGHAT and CDR2 FQNNGV. The V end was cut by 5 bases, the J end by 3 bases, with 11 bases between. The DNA for the CDR3 is TGTGCCAGCAGCGATACCCGGGGTGGAAACACCATATATTTT. Translation: CASSDTRGGNTIYF.

This sequence joins TRBV10-3 and TRBJ2-5; no firm D call. Trimming took off 10 bases at V and 5 bases at J, with 17 bases between the two ends. The CDR3 contains 13 residues. Germline loops: CDR1 ENHRY, CDR2 SYGVKD. CDR3 in DNA: TGTGCCAGCGGACGGGCTGAGTGGGAGACCCAGTACTTC. Translating it yields CASGRAEWETQYF.

This sequence joins TRBV6-1 and TRBJ1-4; possible D gene TRBD1, 5 bases. Trimming took 0 bases from V and 8 from J, leaving 13 bases between them. The germline gives CDR1 MNHNS, CDR2 SASEGT. The CDR3 runs to 15 residues. Here the CDR3 reads CASSEAEGWGEKLFF. The CDR3 bases are TGTGCCAGCAGTGAAGCGGAAGGGTGGGGGGAAAAACTGTTTTTT.

The V and J genes are TRBV29-1 and TRBJ2-1; D gene ambiguous. Looked up from germline, CDR1 is SQVTM and CDR2 is ANQGSEA. V shed 3 bases and J shed 0 bases, with 12 bases lying between them. The length of the CDR3 is 15 residues. The CDR3 bases are TGCAGCGTTGACCCTCGAAGGAGCTCCTACAATGAGCAGTTCTTC. Its translation is CSVDPRRSSYNEQFF.

The V and J genes are TRBV7-3 and TRBJ2-1; D possibly uses TRBD1 or TRBD2 (5 bases each). From germline, CDR1 is SGHTA and CDR2 FQGTGA. The V and J ends lost 3 bases and 8 bases respectively, with 8 bases between them. CDR3 length: 12 amino acids. Written as DNA, the CDR3 is TGTGCCAGCAGCTTGATGGGGGATGAGCAGTTCTTC. This sequence encodes CASSLMGDEQFF.

The CDR3 loop reads CASSLGARTDTQYF. The DNA of the CDR3 is TGTGCCAGCAGCTTAGGGGCACGCACAGATACGCAGTATTTT. V and J are TRBV7-3 and TRBJ2-3; D might be TRBD1 (5 bases). Deletions cut 2 bases from V and 1 base from J, with 7 bases between. The CDR3 consists of 14 residues. Germline loops: CDR1 SGHTA, CDR2 FQGTGA.

The genes are TRBV29-1 and TRBJ2-4; D ambiguous. The CDR3 spans 12 residues. Per germline, CDR1 SQVTM and CDR2 ANQGSEA. Trimming took 4 bases from V and 9 from J, leaving 13 bases between them. CDR3 residues: CSVVVPKGIQYF. Written as DNA, the CDR3 is TGCAGCGTTGTTGTCCCTAAGGGCATTCAGTACTTC.

The chain couples TRBV9 to TRBJ2-7, with D perhaps TRBD1 (5 bases). The CDR3 covers 15 residues. CDR1 and CDR2 from the germline V gene are SGDLS and YYNGEE. Trimming took off 0 bases at V and 4 bases at J, with 14 bases between the two ends. The CDR3 loop reads CASSVDLGRNYEQYF. The CDR3 bases are TGTGCCAGCAGCGTAGACCTGGGGCGAAATTACGAGCAGTACTTC.

The DNA for the CDR3 is TGTGCCAGCAGTTGGGGCAGGGTGCCGGGTGGCTACACCTTC. It yields the protein CASSWGRVPGGYTF. The genes are TRBV6-5 and TRBJ1-2, with D maybe TRBD1 (5 bases). From germline, CDR1 is MNHEY and CDR2 SVGAGI. Trimming removed 4 bases from V and 7 bases from J, with 16 bases in between. CDR3 length: 14 residues.

Here the CDR3 reads CASSQGDSPKYF. In nucleotides, the CDR3 is TGCGCCAGCAGCCAAGGGGACTCCCCGAAGTACTTC. The chain combines TRBV4-1 with TRBJ2-5; D is possibly TRBD2 (6 bases). This CDR3 is built from 12 residues. The V end was cut by 1 base, the J end by 12 bases, with 12 bases between. The germline V gene encodes CDR1 MGHRA and CDR2 YSYEKL.

This chain links TRBV5-5 with TRBJ1-4; TRBD1 agrees at 7 bases. Germline assignment: CDR1 SGHKS and CDR2 YYEKEE (reference sequence). CDR3 length: 14 residues. V lost 4 bases, J lost 2 bases, and 2 bases stayed unmatched. This CDR3 is CASSTRGTNEKLFF. For the CDR3, the DNA is TGTGCCAGCAGCACCAGGGGGACTAATGAAAAACTGTTTTTT. Combining the CDR3 with reference TRBV5-5 and TRBJ1-4 gives the whole variable domain DAGVTQSPTHLIKTRGQQVTLRCSPISGHKSVSWYQQVLGQGPQFIFQYYEKEERGRGNFPDRFSARQFPNYSSELNVNALLLGDSALYLCASSTRGTNEKLFFGSGTQLSVL.

The gene calls are TRBV18 and TRBJ2-7, with D perhaps matching TRBD1 or TRBD2 (5 bases each). The CDR3 consists of 13 residues. Germline CDR1 KGHSH, CDR2 LQKENI. Trimming pared 3 bases from V and 5 bases from J, leaving 11 bases between. CDR3 in amino acids: CASSPSGTNEQYF. The DNA for the CDR3 is TGTGCCAGCTCACCTTCAGGGACGAACGAGCAGTACTTC.

This chain connects TRBV4-1 to TRBJ2-2, with 14 bases that match TRBD2. Germline V gene lookup returns CDR1 MGHRA and CDR2 YSYEKL. V lost 0 bases and J lost 0; bases outside the gene matches: 6. The CDR3 extends over 20 amino acids. The CDR3 here is CASSQEPGLAGEANTGELFF. The CDR3 nucleotides are TGCGCCAGCAGCCAAGAACCGGGACTAGCGGGAGAGGCGAACACCGGGGAGCTGTTTTTT.

V gene TRBV19 combines with J gene TRBJ2-2, with TRBD2 as a possible D gene (6 bases). V lost 11 bases and J 7 bases, leaving 17 bases between the germline ends. The CDR3 has 13 residues. Looked up from germline, CDR1 is LNHDA and CDR2 is SQIVND (reference sequence). The CDR3 sequence is CAAKRWEDGELFF. In DNA form, the CDR3 reads TGTGCCGCGAAGCGGTGGGAGGACGGGGAGCTGTTTTTT.

The rearrangement joins TRBV9 to TRBJ2-1; D gene ambiguous. V was clipped by 0 bases and J by 5 bases, with 6 bases between them. Germline V gene lookup returns CDR1 SGDLS and CDR2 YYNGEE. This CDR3 comprises 13 residues. CDR3 sequence reads: CASSVGLNNEQFF. The DNA for the CDR3 is TGTGCCAGCAGCGTAGGACTCAACAATGAGCAGTTCTTC.

The chain uses TRBV28 and TRBJ1-5; D gene unclear. V gave up 5 bases and J gave up 6 bases, with 8 bases separating them. This CDR3 has 12 residues. The germline V gene encodes CDR1 MDHEN and CDR2 SYDVKM. This CDR3 reads CASSTLSQPQHF. In DNA form, the CDR3 reads TGTGCCAGCAGTACCCTAAGTCAGCCCCAGCATTTT. The variable domain in full, completed from reference TRBV28 and TRBJ1-5, reads DVKVTQSSRYLVKRTGEKVFLECVQDMDHENMFWYRQDPGLGLRLIYFSYDVKMKEKGDIPEGYSVSREKKERFSLILESASTNQTSMYLCASSTLSQPQHFGDGTRLSIL.

V gene TRBV5-4 combines with J gene TRBJ1-2; 7 nucleotides line up with TRBD1. Germline V gene lookup returns CDR1 SGHNT and CDR2 YYREEE (reference sequence). The trim removed 4 bases at V and 8 bases at J, leaving 5 bases unmatched. The CDR3 is made up of 12 amino acids. The CDR3 loop reads CASSPRQGGYTF. The CDR3 DNA reads as TGTGCCAGCAGCCCGAGACAGGGCGGCTACACCTTC.

The chain links TRBV18 to TRBJ1-4; 7 bases fit TRBD1. CDR3 length: 14 amino acids. The germline gives CDR1 KGHSH, CDR2 LQKENI. J lost 8 bases, V lost 0 bases, and 3 bases had no gene match. The CDR3 nucleotides read TGTGCCAGCTCACCACCGGGACAGTCGGAAAAACTGTTTTTT. Amino acid sequence: CASSPPGQSEKLFF.

This clone has only a few counts. The J gene is TRBJ2-1, the V gene TRBV19; D possibly corresponds to TRBD2 (5 bases). This CDR3 comprises 11 residues. Germline CDR1 reads LNHDA; CDR2 reads SQIVND (reference sequence). The CDR3 reads CSSGVYNEQFF. Here the CDR3 DNA reads TGTTCAAGCGGAGTCTACAATGAGCAGTTCTTC.

The chain combines TRBV29-1 with TRBJ2-1; a possible D gene is TRBD2 (6 bases). CDR3 length: 11 amino acids. Germline V CDR1 and CDR2: SQVTM, ANQGSEA. V was pared by 1 base and J by 15 bases, with 13 bases between. Written as DNA, the CDR3 is TGCAGCGTTGAAGGAACCGGGAGCCCGTTCTTC. Protein product: CSVEGTGSPFF.

The chain uses TRBV19 and TRBJ1-6; no firm D call. Per the germline V gene, CDR1 is LNHDA and CDR2 is SQIVND (reference sequence). The length of the CDR3 is 16 residues. Trimming shortened V by 3 bases and J by 7 bases, and 16 bases separated the two germline ends. DNA of the CDR3: TGTGCCAGTAGTATGGGCCATAGAGTCCGCAATTCACCCCTCCACTTT. It encodes CASSMGHRVRNSPLHF.

The chain links TRBV9 to TRBJ2-7; D not resolved. From germline, CDR1 is SGDLS and CDR2 YYNGEE. The germline V and J ends were trimmed by 3 bases and 2 bases, with 12 bases remaining between them. The length of the CDR3 is 14 residues. As DNA, the CDR3 is TGTGCCAGCAGCGCTACACCTTTCCCCTACGAGCAGTACTTC. It encodes CASSATPFPYEQYF.

The chain uses TRBV11-2 and TRBJ1-4; D ambiguous. The CDR3 totals 15 residues. From germline, CDR1 is SGHAT and CDR2 FQNNGV. V lost 2 bases to trimming and J lost 0 bases, with 7 bases between them. The CDR3 reads CASSLRWATNEKLFF. DNA of the CDR3: TGTGCCAGCAGCTTACGGTGGGCAACTAATGAAAAACTGTTTTTT.

In this sample, this clone turned up once. The J gene is TRBJ2-5, the V gene TRBV9, with D possibly matching TRBD2 (5 bases). This CDR3 has 15 residues. V lost 0 bases and J 4 bases, leaving 13 bases between the germline ends. Germline loops: CDR1 SGDLS, CDR2 YYNGEE. CDR3 in DNA: TGTGCCAGCAGCGTAGCTACGGGGTGGGGAGAGACCCAGTACTTC. Translation gives CASSVATGWGETQYF.